Reported below is one TCR beta chain. Per the original data handling: How many nucleated cells were present was estimated from reference gene primer amplification. Using immunoSEQ multiplex PCR, the repertoire was profiled, and TCRdb retains in-frame clones only, with some absent. V, J and clone size derive from that table, while D and trimming were established from the DNA sequence. Among 200,000 to 300,000 clones listed, 84% were seen once. The data originate from a study of blood T cell repertoires in COVID-19. On the study more broadly: Sites in the United States, Italy and Spain provided acute and convalescent COVID-19 samples. T cells, B-cell-depleted T cells, or PBMCs provided the cDNA or gDNA that served as material.

This CDR3 is 16 amino acids long. Germline assignment: CDR1 PRHDT and CDR2 FYEKMQ (reference sequence). V lost 3 bases to trimming and J lost 1 base, with 13 bases between them. The material sequenced was peripheral blood. This sequence originates from a woman aged 40 to 55 who had recovered from COVID-19. The chain links TRBV13 to TRBJ2-1, with D uncertain. CDR3 region: CASSLVLASSYNEQFF. CDR3 nucleotides: TGTGCCAGCAGCTTGGTTTTGGCTAGTTCCTACAATGAGCAGTTCTTC.